The next 16 T cell receptor beta chains were all read from a single sample in a study of cytomegalovirus exposure and HLA in healthy donors. Generated by immunoSEQ multiplex PCR, the TCRdb table keeps only in-frame clones and is missing some. The table records some 45,000 clones, 90% to 95% of them present only once. The sequenced sample consisted of PBMCs. These receptors originate from a woman under 30 in good health and CMV-seropositive.

The DNA of the CDR3 is TGTGCCAGCAGTTCACCGGCCACAGGGGGCCTCTACAATGAGCAGTTCTTC. Its translation is CASSSPATGGLYNEQFF. The chain carries TRBV28 and TRBJ2-1; 9 bases match TRBD1. Germline V gives CDR1 MDHEN, CDR2 SYDVKM. The CDR3 extends over 17 amino acids. J lost 3 bases, V lost 4 bases, and 10 bases had no gene match.

This clone was counted only a few times. The rearrangement links TRBV11-3 to TRBJ2-7; tentative D call: TRBD2 (5 bases). The CDR3 covers 13 residues. The germline CDR1 and CDR2 sequences are SGHNT and YENEEA. The V gene lost 5 bases and the J gene lost 7 bases, with 15 bases spanning the gap. The CDR3 loop reads CASSLRTPGEQYF. The CDR3 bases are TGTGCCAGCAGCCTACGGACCCCGGGGGAGCAGTACTTC.

V and J are TRBV18 and TRBJ2-4; 10 nucleotides match TRBD1. Trimming cost V 1 base and J 2 bases; bases outside gene matches: 2. Germline V gene data show CDR1 as KGHSH and CDR2 as LQKENI. This CDR3 has 16 amino acids. The CDR3: CASSPRQGASKNIQYF. As DNA, the CDR3 is TGTGCCAGCTCACCACGACAGGGGGCATCCAAAAACATTCAGTACTTC.

The chain employs TRBV19 and TRBJ1-5, with TRBD1 as a possible D gene (5 bases). The CDR3 sequence is 16 residues long. Trimming cost V 5 bases and J 5 bases, with 19 bases left between them. CDR1 and CDR2 (germline): LNHDA, SQIVND (reference sequence). This chain's CDR3 is CASSGKAGNWDQPQHF. CDR3 nucleotides: TGTGCCAGTAGTGGAAAAGCAGGGAATTGGGATCAGCCCCAGCATTTT.

The V call is TRBV5-4, the J call TRBJ1-2; 7 bases fit TRBD1. J was trimmed by 6 bases and V by 4 bases; bases with no gene match: 9. CDR1 is SGHNT, CDR2 YYREEE, per germline (reference sequence). The CDR3 runs to 14 residues. Here the CDR3 DNA reads TGTGCCAGCAGCGGCGCACAGGGGAAGGATGGCTACACCTTC. Protein product: CASSGAQGKDGYTF.

The CDR3: CASSGGAGEKLFF. CDR3 sequence (DNA): TGTGCCAGCAGCGGGGGGGCGGGCGAAAAACTGTTTTTT. The chain joins TRBV7-8 to TRBJ1-4, with a possible D match to TRBD1 (6 bases). This CDR3 has 13 residues. Germline V CDR1 and CDR2: SGHVS, FQNEAQ. Trimming shortened V by 5 bases and J by 8 bases, and 12 bases separated the two germline ends. The entire variable domain, with the rest obtained from reference TRBV7-8 and TRBJ1-4, is as follows: GAGVSQSPRYKVAKRGQDVALRCDPISGHVSLFWYQQALGQGPEFLTYFQNEAQLDKSGLPSDRFFAERPEGSVSTLKIQRTQQEDSAVYLCASSGGAGEKLFFGSGTQLSVL.

The V and J genes are TRBV4-3 and TRBJ1-1; D gene ambiguous. The CDR3 loop spans 13 amino acids. The germline V and J ends were trimmed by 3 bases and 4 bases, with 9 bases remaining between them. Per the germline V gene, CDR1 is LGHNA and CDR2 is YSLEER. CDR3 in amino acids: CASSHEVGTEAFF. In nucleotides, the CDR3 is TGCGCCAGCAGCCACGAGGTGGGCACTGAAGCTTTCTTT.

V gene TRBV5-1 combines with J gene TRBJ1-1; D is undetermined. There are 13 residues in the CDR3. V shed 4 bases and J shed 1 base, with 8 bases lying between them. Germline values: CDR1 SGHRS, CDR2 YFSETQ. CDR3 residues: CASSHKTNTEAFF. The CDR3 DNA is TGCGCCAGCAGCCACAAAACGAACACTGAAGCTTTCTTT.

The chain uses TRBV11-1 and TRBJ2-5, with 8 bases fitting TRBD2. In germline, CDR1 is SGHAT, CDR2 FQDESV (reference sequence). V shed 4 bases and J 3 bases; nucleotides not matched to a gene: 13. This CDR3 contains 17 residues. CDR3 sequence reads: CASSSPREGRTKETQYF. The CDR3 bases are TGTGCCAGCAGCTCCCCCCGGGAGGGACGAACGAAAGAGACCCAGTACTTC.

V usage is TRBV6-5 and J usage is TRBJ2-1; 8 positions agree with TRBD1. The V segment lost 4 bases and the J segment 5 bases; nucleotides outside the gene matches: 10. CDR3 size: 16 residues. Germline assignment: CDR1 MNHEY and CDR2 SVGAGI. CDR3 coding DNA: TGTGCCAGCAGTTCCCCCTACGACAGGGGAGACAATGAGCAGTTCTTC. Protein sequence: CASSSPYDRGDNEQFF.

The chain carries TRBV27 and TRBJ2-7; weak D call: TRBD2 (5 bases). The CDR3 has 14 amino acids. Germline CDR1 reads MNHEY; CDR2 reads SMNVEV (reference sequence). Trimming shortened V by 2 bases and J by 5 bases, and 13 bases separated the two germline ends. The DNA for the CDR3 is TGTGCCAGCAGTTTAGCTAGCCGGTCCGACGAGCAGTACTTC. This translates into CASSLASRSDEQYF.

The genes are TRBV28 and TRBJ2-5; D possibly corresponds to TRBD1 (5 bases). Germline-derived CDR1 and CDR2 are MDHEN and SYDVKM. The CDR3 covers 13 residues. The V end lost 3 bases, the J end lost 1 base, and 6 bases lay between the germline ends. CDR3 sequence (DNA): TGTGCCAGCAGTTTGGGGCGCCAAGAGACCCAGTACTTC. Translating it yields CASSLGRQETQYF.

V usage is TRBV27 and J usage is TRBJ2-1; D is perhaps TRBD2 (5 bases). Looked up from germline, CDR1 is MNHEY and CDR2 is SMNVEV (reference sequence). The CDR3 contains 17 residues. The ends were cut back, 5 bases at V and 1 base at J, with 18 bases in the middle. CDR3 nucleotide sequence: TGTGCCAGCAGTATAGTTTTAAGCGGCCAGTCCTACAATGAGCAGTTCTTC. Translation: CASSIVLSGQSYNEQFF.

This chain joins TRBV6-5 and TRBJ2-1, with TRBD1 identical over 7 bases. This CDR3 spans 15 amino acids. Trimming at V came to 0 bases and at J to 7 bases, leaving 6 bases not matched to a gene. Germline V lookup: CDR1 MNHEY, CDR2 SVGAGI. CDR3 amino acids: CASSYSIGRGNEQFF. CDR3 in DNA: TGTGCCAGCAGTTACTCGATCGGCAGGGGGAATGAGCAGTTCTTC.

The chain combines TRBV27 with TRBJ1-1; D is unclear. Germline V gene lookup returns CDR1 MNHEY and CDR2 SMNVEV (reference sequence). Trimming cost V 2 bases and J 4 bases, with 14 bases left between them. The CDR3 length is 15 residues. The CDR3 is CASSLNDGLVTEAFF. CDR3 bases: TGTGCCAGCAGTTTAAACGACGGACTAGTCACTGAAGCTTTCTTT.

The chain is built from TRBV6-1 and TRBJ1-1; D is unresolved. The CDR3 length is 13 residues. Germline V gene data show CDR1 as MNHNS and CDR2 as SASEGT. The V end lost 11 bases, the J end lost 6 bases, and 19 bases lay between the germline ends. The CDR3 region is CAALVGANPEAFF. The CDR3 nucleotides read TGTGCCGCGCTCGTGGGAGCAAACCCTGAAGCTTTCTTT.